This paragraph covers one TCR beta chain sequence. The data were obtained in a study of shared T cell receptors in the human thymus. TCRdb's copy holds only in-frame clones and misses some; the assay was immunoSEQ multiplex PCR. Of roughly 700,000 clones listed, 88% are singletons. Another study also made use of these data, one on human thymus T cells. That paper states: Apparent skewing of V and J gene usage characterized both thymic and blood repertoires.

This receptor was obtained from a boy in the first two years of life with a congenital heart defect. Sequencing used thymocytes.

CDR3 region: CASSLGGRGNEKLFF. CDR3 DNA: TGTGCCAGCAGCTTAGGGGGCAGGGGAAATGAAAAACTGTTTTTT. The gene calls are TRBV7-9 and TRBJ1-4, with D possibly matching TRBD1 (6 bases). Germline V gene lookup returns CDR1 SEHNR and CDR2 FQNEAQ (reference sequence). V dropped 1 base and J dropped 5 bases, with 11 bases sitting between them. The CDR3 spans 15 residues.